Following are 18 T cell receptor beta chains from one sample sequenced in a study of control samples from healthy donors and cancer patients. Clones were sequenced by immunoSEQ multiplex PCR, and TCRdb holds only the in-frame ones, with some missing. The table records 55,000 to 75,000 clones, about 90% of them present only once. Sequenced sample: PBMCs. All receptors derive from a woman between 45 and 60 years old with head and neck cancer.

The chain has TRBV5-6 and TRBJ2-7, with TRBD2 matching 9 bases. The junction had 8 bases not matched to a gene; V was cut back by 4 bases and J by 3 bases. The CDR3 contains 15 residues. Germline V gives CDR1 SGHDT, CDR2 YYEEEE. The CDR3 loop is CASSVSAGGLYEQYF. In nucleotides, the CDR3 is TGTGCCAGCAGCGTATCGGCGGGGGGGCTCTACGAGCAGTACTTC.

CDR3 nucleotide sequence: TGTGCCAGCAGGGACCCAAAAACAGGGGTCACAGATACGCAGTATTTT. This sequence encodes CASRDPKTGVTDTQYF. The rearrangement joins TRBV2 to TRBJ2-3; 7 bases are a match to TRBD1. The V segment lost 6 bases and the J segment 2 bases; nucleotides outside the gene matches: 11. Germline loops: CDR1 SNHLY, CDR2 FYNNEI. The CDR3 spans 16 residues.

The chain combines TRBV28 with TRBJ2-1; D is unresolved. The V gene lost 9 bases and the J gene lost 8 bases, with 26 bases spanning the gap. The V gene's germline CDR1 is MDHEN and CDR2 SYDVKM. The CDR3 is 16 residues long. The CDR3: CASRFLPEQGSDEQFF. CDR3 in DNA: TGTGCCAGTAGATTTTTACCGGAACAAGGGTCGGATGAGCAGTTCTTC.

The rearrangement uses TRBV10-3 and TRBJ1-4, with 7 positions matching TRBD1. The CDR3 is 14 residues long. V trimming: 7 bases; J trimming: 8 bases; junction bases outside the gene matches: 10. The germline V gene has CDR1 ENHRY and CDR2 SYGVKD. This chain's CDR3 is CAINGGTEHEKLFF. DNA of the CDR3: TGTGCCATCAACGGAGGGACAGAGCACGAAAAACTGTTTTTT.

The V call is TRBV2, the J call TRBJ1-6; no definite D call. This CDR3 contains 17 residues. The germline gives CDR1 SNHLY, CDR2 FYNNEI. Trimming left V 3 bases short and J 0 bases short, with 12 bases between. CDR3 DNA: TGTGCCAGCAGTGAGGCGGTTGGGAGCTCCTATAATTCACCCCTCCACTTT. Protein: CASSEAVGSSYNSPLHF.

The rearrangement uses TRBV18 and TRBJ1-2, with D perhaps TRBD1 (5 bases). Germline V gene data show CDR1 as KGHSH and CDR2 as LQKENI. V lost 3 bases to trimming and J lost 8 bases, with 19 bases between them. CDR3 length: 15 residues. CDR3 loop: CASSPSGGPSYGYTF. The DNA for the CDR3 is TGTGCCAGCTCACCCTCCGGGGGACCGTCCTACGGCTACACCTTC.

This chain links TRBV14 with TRBJ1-2; D remains unclear. The germline CDR1 and CDR2 sequences are SGHDN and FVKESK. CDR3 length: 13 amino acids. V lost 1 base to trimming and J lost 8 bases, with 11 bases between them. The CDR3 coding sequence is TGTGCCAGCAGCCAAGCCCATGGGCAGGGCTACACCTTC. Amino acid sequence: CASSQAHGQGYTF.

In its sample, this clone was seen once. The chain combines TRBV5-6 with TRBJ2-1, with 8 bases aligning to TRBD2. Trimming removed 0 bases from V and 0 bases from J; junction bases left unmatched: 5. The CDR3 contains 17 residues. Germline V gives CDR1 SGHDT, CDR2 YYEEEE. The CDR3, as DNA: TGTGCCAGCAGCTTGGGTCCAACTAGCGGCTCCTACAATGAGCAGTTCTTC. It is translated as CASSLGPTSGSYNEQFF.

V gene TRBV7-2 combines with J gene TRBJ1-5; D possibly corresponds to TRBD1 (5 bases). Trimming took off 3 bases at V and 0 bases at J, with 9 bases between the two ends. The CDR3 extends over 15 amino acids. Germline CDR1 is SGHTA and CDR2 is FQGNSA. The CDR3 coding sequence is TGTGCCAGCAGCTTGGGACTCAATAGCAATCAGCCCCAGCATTTT. Translated: CASSLGLNSNQPQHF.

The rearrangement links TRBV6-2 or TRBV6-3 to TRBJ2-7, with 9 positions matching TRBD1. The CDR3 runs to 18 residues. After removal of 3 bases from V and 3 bases from J, the junction contained 15 bases not matched to a gene. The germline V gene encodes CDR1 MNHEY and CDR2 SVGEGT. As DNA, the CDR3 is TGTGCCAGCAGTTATCCGGGGAAGGGACAGGGAATAATCTACGAGCAGTACTTC. Translated, it gives CASSYPGKGQGIIYEQYF.

The chain has TRBV7-2 and TRBJ1-6; no firm D call. Germline V gene lookup returns CDR1 SGHTA and CDR2 FQGNSA. The V gene lost 5 bases and the J gene lost 11 bases, with 16 bases spanning the gap. There are 14 residues in the CDR3. The chain's CDR3 is CASSTDALGAPLHF. The CDR3 bases are TGTGCCAGCAGCACAGACGCTCTTGGGGCACCCCTCCACTTT.

A few counts support this clone. The chain joins TRBV28 to TRBJ1-6; a possible D gene is TRBD1 (5 bases). Germline V lookup: CDR1 MDHEN, CDR2 SYDVKM. This CDR3 comprises 14 residues. V was trimmed by 7 bases and J by 0 bases, leaving 7 bases between them. The CDR3 region is CASTGSSYNSPLHF. The CDR3 DNA reads TGTGCCAGCACAGGGAGCTCCTATAATTCACCCCTCCACTTT.

The rearrangement joins TRBV18 to TRBJ2-7, with TRBD1 matching over 11 bases. The V gene's germline CDR1 is KGHSH and CDR2 LQKENI. This CDR3 has 15 amino acids. V lost 3 bases, J lost 4 bases, and 5 bases stayed unmatched. The CDR3 region is CASSPPGQGGYEQYF. In DNA form, the CDR3 reads TGTGCCAGCTCACCTCCGGGACAGGGGGGATACGAGCAGTACTTC.

The gene calls are TRBV27 and TRBJ1-6; 8 bases are a match to TRBD1. The germline V gene encodes CDR1 MNHEY and CDR2 SMNVEV (reference sequence). The junction had 13 bases not matched to a gene; V was cut back by 5 bases and J by 10 bases. CDR3 length: 16 residues. The CDR3 DNA follows: TGTGCCAGCAGTCCCCGGAGACAGGGGTGGAACTCACCCCTCCACTTT. Its translation: CASSPRRQGWNSPLHF.

This clone has just a few counts. The chain recombines TRBV5-5 with TRBJ1-1; the D gene is possibly TRBD1 (5 bases). V was trimmed by 2 bases and J by 0 bases, leaving 8 bases between them. Germline V gene lookup returns CDR1 SGHKS and CDR2 YYEKEE (reference sequence). The CDR3 contains 14 residues. Written as DNA, the CDR3 is TGTGCCAGCAGCTTATACAGGCTGAACACTGAAGCTTTCTTT. It specifies CASSLYRLNTEAFF.

DNA of the CDR3: TGTGCCACCACTCAGGGGGGCCCGAGGGTAGACACCGGGGAGCTGTTTTTT. Protein sequence: CATTQGGPRVDTGELFF. The rearrangement uses TRBV5-4 and TRBJ2-2; the D gene is possibly TRBD1 (7 bases). Germline V gives CDR1 SGHNT, CDR2 YYREEE (reference sequence). The CDR3 sequence is 17 residues long. V lost 9 bases and J 3 bases, leaving 24 bases between the germline ends.

The chain has TRBV6-1 and TRBJ1-5; 8 bases agree with TRBD1. Trimming cost V 4 bases and J 2 bases; bases outside gene matches: 7. Germline V gene sequence: CDR1 MNHNS, CDR2 SASEGT. This CDR3 has 16 amino acids. This CDR3 is CASSVGQGEGNQPQHF. The CDR3 bases are TGTGCCAGCAGTGTCGGACAGGGCGAAGGCAATCAGCCCCAGCATTTT.

This rearrangement joins TRBV6-5 to TRBJ1-1; D is unresolved. The V end lost 0 bases, the J end lost 0 bases, and 11 bases lay between the germline ends. CDR1 is MNHEY and CDR2 is SVGAGI in the germline V gene. The CDR3 length is 16 residues. CDR3 amino acids: CASSYSSRVLNTEAFF. CDR3 bases: TGTGCCAGCAGTTACTCTTCCCGGGTCCTGAACACTGAAGCTTTCTTT.